These T cell receptor beta chains were read from a single sample in a study of cytomegalovirus exposure and HLA in healthy donors. Data came from immunoSEQ multiplex PCR; TCRdb stores just in-frame clones and leaves some out. This table holds about 180,000 clones, 82% found once. The sample comprised PBMCs. The source of these receptors is a woman between 50 and 59 years old in good health and CMV-seronegative. CDR3s include the opening cysteine and the closing phenylalanine or tryptophan. Fields, in order: V gene, J gene, CDR3 protein.

TRBV28,TRBJ2-1,CASSFRGGQFF
TRBV5-1,TRBJ1-5,CASSEGDREGQPQHF
TRBV19,TRBJ2-7,CASSIEGPSGTYEQYF
TRBV27,TRBJ2-7,CASSLSSTTSSYEQYF
TRBV28,TRBJ2-6,CASCPNLSGANVLTF
TRBV6-1,TRBJ2-5,CASSEDLRRGAPAGETQYF
TRBV19,TRBJ1-5,CASSMWDSGNQPQHF
TRBV2,TRBJ1-2,CASSEQRHVSYGYTF
TRBV6-5,TRBJ2-7,CATTRDTNYEQYF
TRBV5-1,TRBJ2-7,CASSLDSGGAYEQYF
TRBV6-5,TRBJ2-7,CASSHMNSYEQYF
TRBV5-4,TRBJ1-2,CASSEGQRLSYGYTF
TRBV6-1,TRBJ2-7,CASSVLDTSYEQYF
TRBV28,TRBJ1-1,CASRSITGEAFF
TRBV19,TRBJ1-5,CASRGPRTGRYQPQHF
TRBV7-9,TRBJ2-1,CASSLGGLAGWGAYNEQFF